The next 20 T cell receptor beta chains were all read from a single sample in a study of blood T cell repertoires in COVID-19. Some clones are missing from TCRdb's copy, which holds only in-frame ones; the method was immunoSEQ multiplex PCR. The table has about 300,000 clones, roughly 86% seen once. Sequenced: peripheral blood. All receptors derive from a man aged 65-85 years with acute or convalescent COVID-19.

The CDR3 DNA sequence: TGTGCCAGCTCACCATACAGGGAGTACACTGAAGCTTTCTTT. This sequence encodes CASSPYREYTEAFF. The chain has TRBV18 and TRBJ1-1; tentative D call: TRBD1 (6 bases). Trimming removed 2 bases from V and 3 bases from J, with 10 bases in between. Germline V gene lookup returns CDR1 KGHSH and CDR2 LQKENI. The CDR3 consists of 14 residues.

The rearrangement joins TRBV9 to TRBJ2-1, with 12 bases aligning to TRBD1. The germline gives CDR1 SGDLS, CDR2 YYNGEE. There are 15 residues in the CDR3. After removal of 4 bases from V and 7 bases from J, the junction contained 6 bases not matched to a gene. The CDR3 region has the DNA TGTGCCAGCAGCCCCCGGGACAGGGGGCTGAATGAGCAGTTCTTC. Its protein is CASSPRDRGLNEQFF.

This chain uses TRBV7-2 with TRBJ2-7, with D perhaps matching TRBD1 (7 bases). Germline V gives CDR1 SGHTA, CDR2 FQGNSA. V gave up 4 bases and J gave up 0 bases, with 19 bases separating them. This CDR3 has 17 amino acids. This CDR3 is CASSSQGGSGTSYEQYF. CDR3 DNA sequence: TGTGCCAGCAGCTCGCAGGGGGGATCCGGGACCTCCTACGAGCAGTACTTC.

J is TRBJ2-7 and V is TRBV14; D unclear. Germline V gene sequence: CDR1 SGHDN, CDR2 FVKESK. The CDR3 sequence is 13 residues long. V was cut by 4 bases and J by 2 bases, with 9 bases left in between. The CDR3 DNA reads as TGTGCCAGCAGCCGCAGTTCTCCCTACGAGCAGTACTTC. This sequence encodes CASSRSSPYEQYF.

On this clone itself: Different DNA sequences within this sample yield the same CDR3. The rearrangement links TRBV12-3 or TRBV12-4 to TRBJ1-2; tentatively, D is TRBD1 (6 bases). The V and J ends lost 2 bases and 6 bases respectively, with 7 bases between them. The CDR3 runs 12 residues. CDR3 in DNA: TGTGCCAGCAGTTTAACAGGGAATGGCTACACCTTC. Its translation is CASSLTGNGYTF.

The V call is TRBV18, the J call TRBJ2-7; D is perhaps TRBD2 (6 bases). V lost 4 bases and J 3 bases, leaving 10 bases between the germline ends. The CDR3 is 13 amino acids. Germline-derived CDR1 and CDR2 are KGHSH and LQKENI. Here the CDR3 DNA reads TGTGCCAGCTCACGGGGCGGGGACTACGAGCAGTACTTC. It codes for CASSRGGDYEQYF.

This rearrangement joins TRBV28 to TRBJ2-7, with D perhaps TRBD2 (7 bases). The ends were cut back, 3 bases at V and 12 bases at J, with 24 bases in the middle. Germline V gene sequence: CDR1 MDHEN, CDR2 SYDVKM. The CDR3 runs to 15 residues. The CDR3 sequence is CASSLPRGGSYDSYF. In nucleotides, the CDR3 is TGTGCCAGCAGTTTGCCAAGGGGGGGGTCCTACGATTCGTACTTC.

The genes are TRBV14 and TRBJ1-2; no definite D call. V was shortened by 6 bases and J by 3 bases, with 8 bases between the two germline ends. Looked up from germline, CDR1 is SGHDN and CDR2 is FVKESK. The CDR3 contains 12 residues. CDR3 sequence (DNA): TGTGCCAGCAGTCAGGTGGACTATGGCTACACCTTC. Translating gives CASSQVDYGYTF.

For the CDR3, the DNA is TGTGCCTGGAGCTCAGTTTCCGGGGGCTACACCTTC. This codes for CAWSSVSGGYTF. This rearrangement joins TRBV30 to TRBJ1-2; D ambiguous. Per germline, CDR1 GTSNPN and CDR2 SVGIG (reference sequence). V dropped 3 bases and J dropped 8 bases, with 13 bases sitting between them. The CDR3 totals 12 residues. Full variable domain (missing parts from reference TRBV30 and TRBJ1-2): SQTIHQWPATLVQPVGSPLSLECTVEGTSNPNLYWYRQAAGRGLQLLFYSVGIGQISSEVPQNLSASRPQDRQFILSSKKLLLSDSGFYLCAWSSVSGGYTFGSGTRLTVV.

The gene calls are TRBV5-1 and TRBJ1-2, with TRBD1 identical over 9 bases. Germline loops: CDR1 SGHRS, CDR2 YFSETQ. Trimming removed 4 bases from V and 4 bases from J; junction bases left unmatched: 5. The CDR3 has 14 amino acids. DNA of the CDR3: TGCGCCAGCAGCCCGGAGGGACAGGGCTATGGCTACACCTTC. Translation: CASSPEGQGYGYTF.

The chain joins TRBV19 to TRBJ2-3; TRBD2 matches 10 bases. The CDR3 runs 16 residues. Germline lookup yields CDR1 LNHDA and CDR2 SQIVND (reference sequence). V shed 2 bases and J 2 bases; nucleotides not matched to a gene: 4. This CDR3 reads CASSILAGGLTDTQYF. The CDR3 nucleotides read TGTGCCAGTAGTATATTAGCGGGAGGACTCACAGATACGCAGTATTTT.

This rearrangement joins TRBV5-4 to TRBJ1-2; D remains ambiguous. There are 16 residues in the CDR3. Trimming removed 3 bases from V and 5 bases from J, with 20 bases in between. The V gene's germline CDR1 is SGHNT and CDR2 YYREEE (reference sequence). CDR3 nucleotide sequence: TGTGCCAGCAGCTCGATGATACAGTTTTTAACATATGGCTACACCTTC. Translation: CASSSMIQFLTYGYTF.

Regarding this clone: At one end the junction does not follow the germline gene, possibly because of a read error. V usage is TRBV3-1 (or the pseudogene TRBV3-2) and J usage is TRBJ1-2, with 7 bases identical to TRBD1. Germline V gives CDR1 LGHDT, CDR2 YNNKEL (reference sequence). This CDR3 is built from 12 residues. This CDR3 reads CASSQVQTGQAF. CDR3 sequence (DNA): TGTGCCAGCAGCCAAGTCCAGACAGGGCAGGCCTTC.

CDR3 coding DNA: TGCGCCAGCAGCCTGACGTTTTCTGGGCAGTATGGCTACACCTTC. Translating gives CASSLTFSGQYGYTF. This chain connects TRBV5-1 to TRBJ1-2; D call uncertain. CDR3 length equals 15 residues. V was clipped by 4 bases and J by 5 bases, with 18 bases between them. Germline CDR1 is SGHRS and CDR2 is YFSETQ.

Turning to this clone: Additional DNA sequences in this sample encode the identical CDR3. The chain combines TRBV5-1 with TRBJ1-1; 7 nucleotides agree with TRBD1. The germline V gene has CDR1 SGHRS and CDR2 YFSETQ. The CDR3 loop spans 14 amino acids. Germline trimming cut 4 bases from V and 2 bases from J; bases unmatched to any gene: 5. The CDR3, as DNA: TGCGCCAGCAGCGAAGGGACAGCCAACACTGAAGCTTTCTTT. Translation gives CASSEGTANTEAFF. Together with reference TRBV5-1 and TRBJ1-1, the CDR3 gives the full variable domain: KAGVTQTPRYLIKTRGQQVTLSCSPISGHRSVSWYQQTPGQGLQFLFEYFSETQRNKGNFPGRFSGRQFSNSRSEMNVSTLELGDSALYLCASSEGTANTEAFFGQGTRLTVV.

This clone has a handful of counts. V and J are TRBV30 and TRBJ2-1, with 11 bases aligning to TRBD2. The CDR3 loop spans 16 amino acids. In germline, CDR1 is GTSNPN, CDR2 SVGIG (reference sequence). The V gene end was trimmed by 1 base and the J gene end by 4 bases; junction bases not matched to a gene: 6. This CDR3 is CAWSERTSGRYNEQFF. DNA of the CDR3: TGTGCCTGGAGTGAGAGGACTAGCGGGCGTTACAATGAGCAGTTCTTC.

The chain couples TRBV15 to TRBJ2-5, with D possibly being TRBD1 (5 bases). The germline V and J ends were trimmed by 0 bases and 2 bases, with 10 bases remaining between them. The CDR3 is 15 amino acids. Germline-derived CDR1 and CDR2 are LNHNV and YYDKDF (reference sequence). CDR3 nucleotide sequence: TGTGCCACCAGCAGAGATCGAACAGGTCAAGAGACCCAGTACTTC. It specifies CATSRDRTGQETQYF.

The chain couples TRBV21-1 to TRBJ1-6; the table gives TRBD1 as D, unverified against the DNA. TRBV21-1 is a listed pseudogene. The CDR3 covers 18 residues. CDR3 residues: CASSKVDRVWGEYSPLHF. The CDR3 DNA reads as TGTGCCAGCAGCAAAGTGGACCGGGTTTGGGGCGAATATTCACCCCTCCACTTT.

This rearrangement joins TRBV18 to TRBJ1-2; possibly TRBD1 for D (5 bases). The germline V and J ends were trimmed by 2 bases and 3 bases, with 13 bases remaining between them. The CDR3 covers 15 residues. CDR1 is KGHSH, CDR2 LQKENI, per germline. This CDR3 reads CASSPESRGHYGYTF. Here the CDR3 DNA reads TGTGCCAGCTCACCAGAGAGTAGGGGCCACTATGGCTACACCTTC.

V is TRBV5-1 and J is TRBJ1-4, with TRBD1 identical over 8 bases. Germline V gene data show CDR1 as SGHRS and CDR2 as YFSETQ. Trimming cost V 2 bases and J 0 bases; bases outside gene matches: 9. There are 18 residues in the CDR3. CDR3 sequence (DNA): TGCGCCAGCAGCTTAAGACCAGGGGGCCTTGCAACTAATGAAAAACTGTTTTTT. Residues: CASSLRPGGLATNEKLFF.